The 14 T cell receptor beta chains given below trace back to one sample, sequenced in a study of blood T cell repertoires in COVID-19. Using immunoSEQ multiplex PCR, the repertoire was profiled, and TCRdb retains in-frame clones only, with some absent. The sample contains fewer than 350,000 clones, approximately 88% of which appear only once. The source material was PBMCs or T cells enriched from blood (not recorded which). The receptors were gathered from a man aged 55-75 years who had recovered from COVID-19.

This chain connects TRBV19 to TRBJ2-1; TRBD1 agrees at 8 bases. V lost 1 base to trimming and J lost 3 bases; unmatched junction nucleotides: 5. There are 16 residues in the CDR3. From germline, CDR1 is LNHDA and CDR2 SQIVND (reference sequence). CDR3 region: CASSIGGRGLYNEQFF. CDR3 sequence (DNA): TGTGCCAGTAGTATAGGCGGCAGGGGGCTCTACAATGAGCAGTTCTTC.

V gene TRBV6-2 or TRBV6-3 combines with J gene TRBJ2-7; TRBD2 agrees at 10 bases. V shed 6 bases and J 1 base; nucleotides not matched to a gene: 3. Germline V CDR1 and CDR2: MNHEY, SVGEGT. The CDR3 spans 14 residues. The CDR3 sequence is CASSRTSGSYEQYF. CDR3 bases: TGTGCCAGCAGCCGGACTAGCGGATCCTACGAGCAGTACTTC.

The CDR3, as DNA: TGTGCCAGCAGCGCCCCGGGACTAGCTAACACCGGGGAGCTGTTTTTT. Translating it yields CASSAPGLANTGELFF. This rearrangement joins TRBV9 to TRBJ2-2; the match to TRBD2 covers 9 bases. J was trimmed by 2 bases and V by 3 bases; bases with no gene match: 5. The CDR3 spans 16 residues. Looked up from germline, CDR1 is SGDLS and CDR2 is YYNGEE.

The rearrangement uses TRBV5-1 and TRBJ2-1, with 13 bases identical to TRBD2. CDR3 length: 18 residues. Germline V gene data show CDR1 as SGHRS and CDR2 as YFSETQ. The junction had 11 bases not matched to a gene; V was cut back by 1 base and J by 7 bases. The CDR3 reads CASSLKTSGRASGNEQFF. Written as DNA, the CDR3 is TGCGCCAGCAGCTTGAAAACTAGCGGGAGGGCCTCGGGAAATGAGCAGTTCTTC.

The rearrangement uses TRBV9 and TRBJ2-1; D possibly corresponds to TRBD1 (5 bases). The CDR3 covers 14 residues. CDR1 and CDR2 from the germline V gene are SGDLS and YYNGEE. V was clipped by 0 bases and J by 1 base, with 5 bases between them. In DNA, the CDR3 is TGTGCCAGCAGCGTAGAGGGGTCCTACAATGAGCAGTTCTTC. Translated, it gives CASSVEGSYNEQFF.

The gene calls are TRBV18 and TRBJ1-4; tentatively, D is TRBD1 (5 bases). Germline-derived CDR1 and CDR2 are KGHSH and LQKENI. V lost 5 bases and J lost 7, with 14 bases in between. The CDR3 covers 14 residues. This CDR3 reads CASSRGITTEKLFF. The CDR3 region has the DNA TGTGCCAGCTCAAGGGGAATTACGACTGAAAAACTGTTTTTT.

V is TRBV24-1 and J is TRBJ2-7; D might be TRBD2 (6 bases). Looked up from germline, CDR1 is KGHDR and CDR2 is SFDVKD. Trimming removed 9 bases from V and 1 base from J, with 9 bases in between. The CDR3 consists of 12 residues. The CDR3 bases are TGTGCCACCTCGGAGGGGTCCTACGAGCAGTACTTC. As protein: CATSEGSYEQYF.

This chain uses TRBV5-1 with TRBJ2-2; 11 bases match TRBD2. The germline gives CDR1 SGHRS, CDR2 YFSETQ. The CDR3 is 16 residues long. Trimming removed 3 bases from V and 1 base from J; junction bases left unmatched: 2. The CDR3 sequence is CASSSTSGGNTGELFF. In DNA form, the CDR3 reads TGCGCCAGCAGCTCCACTAGCGGGGGGAACACCGGGGAGCTGTTTTTT.

The chain carries TRBV24-1 and TRBJ2-5; D call uncertain. The germline V gene has CDR1 KGHDR and CDR2 SFDVKD. The CDR3 extends over 13 amino acids. Trimming took 6 bases from V and 5 from J, leaving 12 bases between them. As DNA, the CDR3 is TGTGCCACCAGTTCTCCGTCGGAGGAGACCCAGTACTTC. Its protein is CATSSPSEETQYF.

The chain carries TRBV7-2 and TRBJ2-5; 7 nucleotides match TRBD2. The CDR3 has 17 residues. CDR1 SGHTA and CDR2 FQGNSA come from the germline V gene. Trimming took 0 bases from V and 5 from J; bases not matched to a gene: 12. The CDR3 reads CASSLALSGGGYETQYF. As DNA, the CDR3 is TGTGCCAGCAGCTTAGCGCTCTCTGGGGGGGGGTATGAGACCCAGTACTTC.

This rearrangement joins TRBV5-5 to TRBJ2-7; 8 bases align to TRBD2. The V gene's germline CDR1 is SGHKS and CDR2 YYEKEE (reference sequence). J lost 1 base, V lost 2 bases, and 5 bases had no gene match. CDR3 length: 15 amino acids. As DNA, the CDR3 is TGTGCCAGCAGCTTTAGAACTAGCGGTTCCTACGAGCAGTACTTC. It yields the protein CASSFRTSGSYEQYF.

CDR3 DNA: TGCGCCAGCAGGGGGATCAGGGGGCCCCTCTATGGCTACACCTTC. As protein: CASRGIRGPLYGYTF. The rearrangement joins TRBV10-2 to TRBJ1-2, with 8 bases aligning to TRBD1. V lost 6 bases, J lost 4 bases, and 10 bases stayed unmatched. The CDR3 runs to 15 residues. Germline V CDR1 and CDR2: WSHSY, SAAADI.

The gene calls are TRBV27 and TRBJ2-7; D remains ambiguous. In germline, CDR1 is MNHEY, CDR2 SMNVEV (reference sequence). This CDR3 region has 11 residues. Trimming cost V 4 bases and J 3 bases, with 4 bases left between them. The CDR3 spells CASSSLYEQYF. The DNA for the CDR3 is TGTGCCAGCAGTTCTCTCTACGAGCAGTACTTC.

The chain recombines TRBV10-3 with TRBJ2-3; possible D gene TRBD1, 6 bases. Between the trimmed V and J ends, which lost 3 bases and 2 bases, there was a span of 18 bases. The V gene's germline CDR1 is ENHRY and CDR2 SYGVKD. The CDR3 loop spans 17 amino acids. The CDR3 protein is CAISEAPTGKLTDTQYF. As DNA, the CDR3 is TGTGCCATCAGTGAAGCCCCGACAGGAAAACTCACAGATACGCAGTATTTT.